The T cell receptor beta chain under discussion was sequenced for a study of blood T cell repertoires in COVID-19. Study-level information: The cDNA or gDNA used as material had been derived from T cells, B-cell-depleted T cells, or PBMCs.

Assay used: immunoSEQ multiplex PCR; TCRdb lists only in-frame clones, some missing. The data show 100,000 to 150,000 clones, around 87% seen once. This CDR3 spans 15 amino acids. V shed 2 bases and J shed 2 bases, with 10 bases lying between them. Germline values: CDR1 MNHEY, CDR2 SMNVEV (reference sequence). The rearrangement links TRBV27 to TRBJ2-1; D is perhaps TRBD2 (6 bases). The sample was peripheral blood. The receptor was isolated from an older woman with acute or convalescent COVID-19. DNA of the CDR3: TGTGCCAGCAGTTTACGGGGGAGGACCTACAATGAGCAGTTCTTC. This encodes CASSLRGRTYNEQFF.